A single sample gave rise to the 20 T cell receptor beta chains below, sequenced in a study of blood T cell repertoires in COVID-19. Using immunoSEQ multiplex PCR, the repertoire was profiled, and TCRdb retains in-frame clones only, with some absent. The table has about 380,000 clones, more than 75% seen once. Sequenced: peripheral blood. Receptors were obtained from a human donor with acute or convalescent COVID-19. The donor label of this sample is uncertain.

To note about this clone: This sample includes further DNA sequences coding for the same CDR3. This chain uses TRBV15 with TRBJ1-2, with D perhaps TRBD1 (5 bases). Germline lookup yields CDR1 LNHNV and CDR2 YYDKDF (reference sequence). The CDR3 contains 13 residues. The V end lost 2 bases, the J end lost 5 bases, and 9 bases lay between the germline ends. CDR3 DNA: TGTGCCACCAGCAGACAGGGAGGGTATGGCTACACCTTC. It yields the protein CATSRQGGYGYTF.

This clone has a single count. The chain links TRBV5-6 to TRBJ1-6; D perhaps matches TRBD1 (5 bases). This CDR3 spans 14 amino acids. The germline V gene has CDR1 SGHDT and CDR2 YYEEEE. V was trimmed by 3 bases and J by 10 bases, leaving 14 bases between them. CDR3 in DNA: TGTGCCAGCAGCTCCAGGGAATGGGAATCACCCCTCCACTTT. The encoded protein is CASSSREWESPLHF. Complete variable domain (other parts from reference TRBV5-6 and TRBJ1-6): DAGVTQSPTHLIKTRGQQVTLRCSPKSGHDTVSWYQQALGQGPQFIFQYYEEEERQRGNFPDRFSGHQFPNYSSELNVNALLLGDSALYLCASSSREWESPLHFGNGTRLTVT.

The chain carries TRBV24-1 and TRBJ1-2; TRBD1 matches 7 bases. The germline V gene has CDR1 KGHDR and CDR2 SFDVKD. This CDR3 has 14 residues. With V trimmed by 5 bases and J by 3 bases, 5 bases remained unmatched. The chain's CDR3 is CATSGRGQDYGYTF. The CDR3 region has the DNA TGTGCCACCAGTGGGAGGGGGCAGGACTATGGCTACACCTTC.

V gene TRBV9 combines with J gene TRBJ1-2, with TRBD1 matching 8 bases. The CDR3 totals 14 residues. With 4 bases clipped from V and 4 bases from J, the junction kept 6 bases outside the gene matches. The germline V gene has CDR1 SGDLS and CDR2 YYNGEE. Here the CDR3 DNA reads TGTGCCAGCAGCCCCCGGGACAGGCGCTATGGCTACACCTTC. Amino acids: CASSPRDRRYGYTF.

This clone was seen a few times. At the DNA level, this CDR3 is encoded by other sequences in the same sample as well. This rearrangement joins TRBV7-9 to TRBJ2-7; TRBD2 matches 7 bases. J was trimmed by 4 bases and V by 0 bases; bases with no gene match: 0. Germline CDR1 is SEHNR and CDR2 is FQNEAQ (reference sequence). The CDR3 extends over 13 amino acids. CDR3 DNA sequence: TGTGCCAGCAGCTTAGCGGGGGGGTACGAGCAGTACTTC. This encodes CASSLAGGYEQYF.

The J gene is TRBJ1-1, the V gene TRBV6-5; D possibly corresponds to TRBD1 (6 bases). CDR3 length: 13 amino acids. The ends were cut back, 2 bases at V and 7 bases at J, with 11 bases in the middle. Germline V CDR1 and CDR2: MNHEY, SVGAGI. The CDR3 sequence: CASSYRQASEAFF. CDR3 nucleotide sequence: TGTGCCAGCAGTTACCGACAGGCGAGTGAAGCTTTCTTT.

The DNA for the CDR3 is TGTGCCAGCACCCGCTCGAGACGGGGAGGGGATCCCCTCCACTTT. Translation: CASTRSRRGGDPLHF. The rearrangement uses TRBV6-5 and TRBJ1-6; tentative D call: TRBD1 (5 bases). The CDR3 spans 15 residues. Germline V lookup: CDR1 MNHEY, CDR2 SVGAGI. V lost 7 bases and J lost 13, with 23 bases in between.

This chain uses TRBV12-3 or TRBV12-4 with TRBJ2-1, with D possibly matching TRBD1 (5 bases). The CDR3 covers 13 residues. V was shortened by 2 bases and J by 12 bases, with 14 bases between the two germline ends. The CDR3 DNA reads TGTGCCAGCAGTTTATCGACCAGGGCGAGGCAGTTCTTC. It encodes CASSLSTRARQFF.

This clone was seen a few times. The chain combines TRBV6-2 or TRBV6-3 with TRBJ1-2; D gene ambiguous. Between the trimmed V and J ends, which lost 3 bases and 1 base, there was a span of 12 bases. The germline V gene encodes CDR1 MNHEY and CDR2 SVGEGT. CDR3 length: 15 amino acids. CDR3 sequence: CASSYGSVVNYGYTF. In nucleotides, the CDR3 is TGTGCCAGCAGTTATGGTTCGGTCGTTAACTATGGCTACACCTTC.

This CDR3 reads CASRQPGGEIYGYTF. CDR3 nucleotides: TGTGCCAGCAGGCAACCGGGGGGGGAAATCTATGGCTACACCTTC. The genes are TRBV2 and TRBJ1-2; D perhaps matches TRBD1 (5 bases). Germline CDR1 reads SNHLY; CDR2 reads FYNNEI. V was pared by 6 bases and J by 4 bases, with 18 bases between. The CDR3 has 15 amino acids.

V usage is TRBV29-1 and J usage is TRBJ1-1; D may be TRBD1 (5 bases). V was cut by 7 bases and J by 1 base, with 7 bases left in between. CDR1 is SQVTM, CDR2 ANQGSEA, per germline. This CDR3 contains 11 residues. CDR3 DNA sequence: TGCAGCGCCAGGGCGAACACTGAAGCTTTCTTT. Amino acids: CSARANTEAFF.

V and J are TRBV24-1 and TRBJ2-3; TRBD1 agrees at 8 bases. Germline assignment: CDR1 KGHDR and CDR2 SFDVKD. The J segment lost 2 bases and the V segment lost 5 bases, leaving 8 bases of the junction unmatched. The CDR3 is 16 residues long. The CDR3 DNA reads as TGTGCCACCAGTGGATACAGGGGGTCCCTCACAGATACGCAGTATTTT. As protein: CATSGYRGSLTDTQYF.

This clone has more than one count but fewer than ten. The chain carries TRBV7-9 and TRBJ2-7, with 13 bases fitting TRBD2. V lost 2 bases and J lost 4; bases outside the gene matches: 11. CDR1 is SEHNR and CDR2 is FQNEAQ in the germline V gene (reference sequence). The CDR3 covers 18 residues. This CDR3 reads CASSLPEPGLAGRYEQYF. The CDR3 nucleotides read TGTGCCAGCAGCTTACCTGAACCGGGACTAGCGGGACGGTACGAGCAGTACTTC.

The chain links TRBV27 to TRBJ2-7, with 7 bases fitting TRBD1. Losses at the gene ends were 6 bases for V and 2 bases for J; bases not matched to a gene: 10. Germline CDR1 reads MNHEY; CDR2 reads SMNVEV (reference sequence). The CDR3 has 15 amino acids. CDR3 sequence (DNA): TGTGCCAGCAGGCCGAGGGGGCTTATTCCCTACGAGCAGTACTTC. Its protein is CASRPRGLIPYEQYF.

This chain uses TRBV24-1 with TRBJ1-5, with D maybe TRBD1 (5 bases). The V and J ends lost 3 bases and 2 bases respectively, with 7 bases between them. This CDR3 contains 14 residues. The germline gives CDR1 KGHDR, CDR2 SFDVKD. CDR3 residues: CATSDPGGNQPQHF. Written as DNA, the CDR3 is TGTGCCACCAGTGATCCGGGGGGCAATCAGCCCCAGCATTTT.

This chain links TRBV6-1 with TRBJ2-7, with 8 nucleotides matching TRBD1. The CDR3 totals 13 residues. The V and J ends lost 2 bases and 4 bases, in that order; junction bases with no gene match: 1. Germline assignment: CDR1 MNHNS and CDR2 SASEGT. The DNA for the CDR3 is TGTGCCAGCAGTGAAAACAGGGGGTACGAGCAGTACTTC. Translated, it gives CASSENRGYEQYF.

Of note for this clone: Other DNA sequences in this specimen translate into the identical CDR3. The chain is built from TRBV20-1 and TRBJ2-7; D gene unclear. Germline V gene sequence: CDR1 DFQATT, CDR2 SNEGSKA (reference sequence). CDR3 length: 11 residues. Between the trimmed V and J ends, which lost 4 bases and 4 bases, there was a span of 8 bases. CDR3 loop: CSAIRAYEQYF. The CDR3 DNA reads TGCAGTGCTATTCGAGCTTACGAGCAGTACTTC.

This chain uses TRBV6-1 with TRBJ1-4; the D is unclear. The CDR3 has 15 residues. V lost 3 bases and J 4 bases, leaving 12 bases between the germline ends. Germline V gives CDR1 MNHNS, CDR2 SASEGT. This CDR3 is CASSDFGDNNEKLFF. The CDR3 DNA is TGTGCCAGCAGTGATTTCGGGGATAATAATGAAAAACTGTTTTTT.

This clone was seen a few times. V usage is TRBV19 and J usage is TRBJ1-2; 11 bases line up with TRBD1. The CDR3 consists of 15 residues. V was pared by 4 bases and J by 4 bases, with 5 bases of the junction left unmatched. In germline, CDR1 is LNHDA, CDR2 SQIVND (reference sequence). The CDR3: CASSTAGTGGYGYTF. In DNA form, the CDR3 reads TGTGCCAGTAGTACAGCCGGGACAGGGGGCTATGGCTACACCTTC.

This clone appeared a single time. The CDR3 DNA is TGTGCCAGCTCACCGGGAGGGGGCTCCTATAATTCACCCCTCCACTTT. As protein: CASSPGGGSYNSPLHF. The chain is built from TRBV18 and TRBJ1-6; D perhaps matches TRBD1 (6 bases). The CDR3 spans 16 residues. The germline V gene encodes CDR1 KGHSH and CDR2 LQKENI. V lost 3 bases to trimming and J lost 0 bases, with 9 bases between them. Filled out from reference TRBV18 and TRBJ1-6, the complete variable domain reads NAGVMQNPRHLVRRRGQEARLRCSPMKGHSHVYWYRQLPEEGLKFMVYLQKENIIDESGMPKERFSAEFPKEGPSILRIQQVVRGDSAAYFCASSPGGGSYNSPLHFGNGTRLTVT.